This T cell receptor (beta chain) emerged from a study of T cells after posttransplantation cyclophosphamide. About this clone itself: Its target is not known.

Repertoires were generated with immunoSEQ multiplex PCR, while TCRdb's copy carries only in-frame clones and drops some. This table has 20,000 to 25,000 clones, 73% appearing once. There are 15 residues in the CDR3. Germline V gene sequence: CDR1 SGHTA, CDR2 FQGTGA. Unmatched junction bases numbered 7, after V lost 4 bases and J lost 4 bases. General study findings and limits: Blood and skin or GI T cell repertoires showed limited TRB overlap.

Sequencing was performed on memory CD4+ T cells sorted from PBMCs. This TCR was sampled from a woman aged 60 to 75 in good health, CMV-negative, and a related stem cell transplant donor. The chain uses TRBV7-3 and TRBJ2-1, with 7 bases matching TRBD2. The CDR3 coding sequence is TGTGCCAGCAGCTCCAGCGGGCGGGAGTACAATGAGCAGTTCTTC. Protein: CASSSSGREYNEQFF.